The clone carrying this TCR beta chain has only a few counts. The target antigen is unknown. The time point denotes: newly diagnosed GD, antithyroid drugs for less than 3 months. Construction of the TCR library relied on RNA isolated from PBMCs. For TCR beta, libraries came from iRepertoire HTBI primers and Arm-PCR of CDR3 regions. Per the original data handling: Gene usage covered approximately 65 TRBV and 13 to 15 TRBJ segments. One entry per CDR3 protein results from TCRdb running MiXCR on the multiplex PCR reads. The V and J calls come from TCRdb's annotation, not from the publication. The sample includes around 500,000 distinct CDR3 sequences, around 12% of them seen just once. V lost 5 bases to trimming and J lost 1 base, with 11 bases between them. Germline V gene lookup returns CDR1 MNHEY and CDR2 SVGEGT. This CDR3 has 14 residues. These data originate in a study of regulatory T cells in long-lasting Graves disease.

Findings of the study overall: When disease was persistent, TRBV28, TRBJ1-2 and TRBJ2-5 were the favored segments.

This sample was shared with a second study, whose subject was T cells in Graves' hyperthyroidism and ophthalmopathy.

The material was peripheral blood mononuclear cells (PBMCs), obtained at new diagnosis, from a patient treated with antithyroid drugs. This sequence originates from a woman in her thirties with Graves disease. The chain links TRBV6-2 or TRBV6-3 to TRBJ1-2; no clear D gene. CDR3 sequence (DNA): TGTGCCAGCAGTCCCGCCGACAATAACTATGGCTACACCTTC. Its translation is CASSPADNNYGYTF.